This paragraph covers one TCR beta chain sequence. Its matching antigen is unknown. V dropped 5 bases and J dropped 2; count of bases not matched to a gene: 16. The germline V gene encodes CDR1 SGHTA and CDR2 FQGNSA. CDR3 length: 18 amino acids. Here immunoSEQ multiplex PCR was the method, and the copy in TCRdb shows in-frame clones only, minus some. The sample carries fewer than 130,000 clones, approximately 90% recorded once. The data were obtained in a study of T cell responses to AZD1222 COVID-19 vaccine. Study findings and constraints: The donor group comprised mostly white British people and more females; the analysis possibly underestimated clonal diversity.

The receptor comes from an adult who received the AZD1222 COVID-19 vaccine. This material consisted of peripheral blood, taken 28 days after the second AZD1222 dose. The V call is TRBV7-2, the J call TRBJ2-7; 9 nucleotides line up with TRBD2. The CDR3 DNA sequence: TGTGCCAGCAGCCAAGCCCCTAGCGGGACCCAACACCCCTACGAGCAGTACTTC. Translating it yields CASSQAPSGTQHPYEQYF.